This T cell receptor (beta chain) was retrieved from a study of patients and donors after allogeneic stem cell transplantation. From germline, CDR1 is SGHRS and CDR2 YFSETQ. The length of the CDR3 is 15 residues. Trimming left V 4 bases short and J 6 bases short, with 14 bases between. This clonotype was observed many times. TCRdb fed the RT-PCR reads into MiXCR, producing one record per CDR3 protein. The sample records approximately 220,000 distinct CDR3 sequences, 38% being singletons. The V call is TRBV5-1, the J call TRBJ1-6, with a possible D match to TRBD1 (6 bases). The sequence derives from a human donor who was either an allogeneic HSCT recipient or a stem cell or donor lymphocyte infusion donor (not recorded which). It is not recorded whose cells these are; they may come from a transplant donor. The sample was blood, either unsorted or a sorted T cell fraction (not recorded which). CDR3 in amino acids: CASSARTDTNSPLHF. CDR3 DNA sequence: TGCGCCAGCAGCGCCAGGACAGACACTAATTCACCCCTCCACTTT.